Presented here are 17 T cell receptor beta chains from one specimen sequenced in a study of radiotherapy plus CTLA-4 blockade in lung cancer. Clones were read by immunoSEQ multiplex PCR, and TCRdb kept only the in-frame ones, dropping some. The sample holds about 110,000 clones, roughly 86% seen once. Sequenced material: peripheral blood, taken from a patient treated with radiotherapy plus ipilimumab. The receptors were gathered from a human donor with non-small cell lung cancer that progressed on radiotherapy plus ipilimumab. Some clones in this sample may be carry-over from other donors' samples.

V and J are TRBV30 and TRBJ2-5, with TRBD2 matching 9 bases. The CDR3 runs to 16 residues. Germline CDR1 GTSNPN, CDR2 SVGIG (reference sequence). V gave up 3 bases and J gave up 5 bases; unmatched junction bases: 13. The CDR3 reads CAWSQRGGGAIETQYF. Written as DNA, the CDR3 is TGTGCCTGGAGCCAGCGTGGCGGGGGGGCCATCGAGACCCAGTACTTC. The full variable domain, in which reference TRBV30 and TRBJ2-5 provide the parts outside the CDR3, is SQTIHQWPATLVQPVGSPLSLECTVEGTSNPNLYWYRQAAGRGLQLLFYSVGIGQISSEVPQNLSASRPQDRQFILSSKKLLLSDSGFYLCAWSQRGGGAIETQYFGPGTRLLVL.

The V and J genes are TRBV5-1 and TRBJ1-5, with TRBD1 identical over 9 bases. With 4 bases clipped from V and 1 base from J, the junction kept 3 bases outside the gene matches. CDR3 size: 15 residues. CDR1 is SGHRS, CDR2 YFSETQ, per germline. The CDR3 DNA is TGCGCCAGCAGCCCTGGACAGGGGAGCAATCAGCCCCAGCATTTT. Its translation is CASSPGQGSNQPQHF.

The rearrangement links TRBV5-6 to TRBJ1-6, with 7 bases lining up with TRBD1. Losses at the gene ends were 4 bases for V and 7 bases for J; bases not matched to a gene: 5. CDR3 length: 14 amino acids. Germline loops: CDR1 SGHDT, CDR2 YYEEEE. The chain's CDR3 is CASSLDRANSPLHF. Written as DNA, the CDR3 is TGTGCCAGCAGCCTCGACAGGGCGAATTCACCCCTCCACTTT. Based on the CDR3 plus reference TRBV5-6 and TRBJ1-6, the full variable domain is DAGVTQSPTHLIKTRGQQVTLRCSPKSGHDTVSWYQQALGQGPQFIFQYYEEEERQRGNFPDRFSGHQFPNYSSELNVNALLLGDSALYLCASSLDRANSPLHFGNGTRLTVT.

The V gene is TRBV30, the J gene TRBJ2-7; tentatively, D is TRBD2 (5 bases). CDR1 and CDR2 from the germline V gene are GTSNPN and SVGIG (reference sequence). V was trimmed by 7 bases and J by 4 bases, leaving 11 bases between them. The CDR3 has 11 amino acids. The CDR3 spells CASGRGYEQYF. CDR3 coding DNA: TGTGCCTCCGGACGGGGTTACGAGCAGTACTTC.

This clone occurred a few times. The genes are TRBV7-2 and TRBJ1-2; D gene unclear. The V gene lost 4 bases and the J gene lost 8 bases, with 11 bases spanning the gap. The germline CDR1 and CDR2 sequences are SGHTA and FQGNSA. The CDR3 sequence is 12 residues long. CDR3 bases: TGTGCCAGCAGCTACGGGCGGGAGGGCTACACCTTC. Translation: CASSYGREGYTF.

The V and J genes are TRBV4-3 and TRBJ2-3, with D perhaps given as TRBD1 or TRBD2 (6 bases each). The V end was cut by 1 base, the J end by 1 base, with 12 bases between. The CDR3 is 16 residues long. CDR1 is LGHNA and CDR2 is YSLEER in the germline V gene. The CDR3 here is CASSQGGGHGTDTQYF. The CDR3 region has the DNA TGCGCCAGCAGCCAAGGTGGGGGGCATGGCACAGATACGCAGTATTTT.

The chain's CDR3 is CASSIRQDNNEQFF. The CDR3 region has the DNA TGTGCCAGCAGCATAAGACAGGACAACAATGAGCAGTTCTTC. The chain recombines TRBV11-3 with TRBJ2-1; D may be TRBD1 (6 bases). Germline CDR1 is SGHNT and CDR2 is YENEEA. The CDR3 is made up of 14 amino acids. Between the trimmed V and J ends, which lost 5 bases and 5 bases, there was a span of 13 bases. Full variable domain (remainder filled in from reference TRBV11-3 and TRBJ2-1): EAGVVQSPRYKIIEKKQPVAFWCNPISGHNTLYWYLQNLGQGPELLIRYENEEAVDDSQLPKDRFSAERLKGVDSTLKIQPAELGDSAVYLCASSIRQDNNEQFFGPGTRLTVL.

The chain combines TRBV9 with TRBJ2-5; 8 nucleotides agree with TRBD1. CDR1 and CDR2 (germline): SGDLS, YYNGEE. Trimming cost V 3 bases and J 5 bases; bases outside gene matches: 9. The CDR3 is made up of 15 amino acids. The DNA for the CDR3 is TGTGCCAGCAGCGAGATTACAGGGGGTCTCGAGACCCAGTACTTC. The encoded protein is CASSEITGGLETQYF.

The chain uses TRBV18 and TRBJ1-4, with D tentatively TRBD1 (5 bases). Germline-derived CDR1 and CDR2 are KGHSH and LQKENI. The CDR3 spans 14 residues. The V gene lost 3 bases and the J gene lost 8 bases, with 13 bases spanning the gap. Here the CDR3 reads CASSPVTVEEKLFF. For the CDR3, the DNA is TGTGCCAGCTCACCGGTGACAGTAGAAGAAAAACTGTTTTTT.

The chain combines TRBV5-1 with TRBJ1-1; perhaps TRBD1 as D (6 bases). The CDR3 covers 15 residues. V lost 2 bases, J lost 7 bases, and 18 bases lay in between. The germline V gene has CDR1 SGHRS and CDR2 YFSETQ. CDR3: CASSFSGQQGGEAFF. In nucleotides, the CDR3 is TGCGCCAGCAGCTTCTCCGGACAGCAAGGCGGTGAAGCTTTCTTT.

This chain connects TRBV30 to TRBJ2-5; maybe TRBD2 (6 bases). CDR3 size: 14 residues. CDR1 and CDR2 from the germline V gene are GTSNPN and SVGIG (reference sequence). V shed 2 bases and J shed 7 bases, with 17 bases lying between them. The CDR3 bases are TGTGCCTGGAGTCCCGGACTAATTATGGGGACCCAGTACTTC. It encodes CAWSPGLIMGTQYF.

The chain joins TRBV9 to TRBJ1-6, with D unresolved. Trimming cost V 4 bases and J 0 bases, with 8 bases left between them. In germline, CDR1 is SGDLS, CDR2 YYNGEE. The CDR3 runs to 15 residues. In nucleotides, the CDR3 is TGTGCCAGCAGCCCACTGGGCTCCTATAATTCACCCCTCCACTTT. Protein product: CASSPLGSYNSPLHF.

This clone has a handful of counts. Other DNA sequences from this sample encode an identical CDR3 as well. This rearrangement joins TRBV19 to TRBJ1-1, with TRBD1 matching over 7 bases. This CDR3 has 14 residues. Germline V gene data show CDR1 as LNHDA and CDR2 as SQIVND (reference sequence). The J segment lost 3 bases and the V segment lost 1 base, leaving 2 bases of the junction unmatched. CDR3: CASSIGQGYTEAFF. CDR3 sequence (DNA): TGTGCCAGTAGTATAGGACAGGGATACACTGAAGCTTTCTTT.

The chain links TRBV5-4 to TRBJ2-1; tentatively, D is TRBD2 (6 bases). Trimming pared 5 bases from V and 4 bases from J, leaving 19 bases between. Germline-derived CDR1 and CDR2 are SGHNT and YYREEE (reference sequence). There are 16 residues in the CDR3. The CDR3 coding sequence is TGTGCCAGCAGATTTGCAGGGCGGGGTTTTTACAATGAGCAGTTCTTC. Amino acid sequence: CASRFAGRGFYNEQFF.

The chain joins TRBV7-6 to TRBJ2-3; tentatively, D is TRBD1 or TRBD2 (5 bases each). This CDR3 spans 16 amino acids. V was shortened by 6 bases and J by 2 bases, with 18 bases between the two germline ends. The germline V gene has CDR1 SGHVS and CDR2 FNYEAQ. This CDR3 reads CASSLAWGSNTDTQYF. The DNA of the CDR3 is TGTGCCAGCAGTCTAGCCTGGGGGTCAAACACAGATACGCAGTATTTT.

The chain has TRBV27 and TRBJ1-2, with TRBD1 as a possible D gene (6 bases). The V end lost 8 bases, the J end lost 1 base, and 14 bases lay between the germline ends. Germline CDR1 and CDR2: MNHEY and SMNVEV (reference sequence). The CDR3 is made up of 14 amino acids. The CDR3 coding sequence is TGTGCCAGCCGACCCGGGACATTTAACTATGGCTACACCTTC. It encodes CASRPGTFNYGYTF.

The genes are TRBV25-1 and TRBJ2-7; no definite D call. V lost 6 bases to trimming and J lost 5 bases, with 14 bases between them. The CDR3 length is 13 residues. Germline V gene lookup returns CDR1 MGHDK and CDR2 SYGVNS. The CDR3 loop reads CASSAPPLDEQYF. DNA of the CDR3: TGTGCCAGCAGCGCCCCTCCGTTGGACGAGCAGTACTTC.